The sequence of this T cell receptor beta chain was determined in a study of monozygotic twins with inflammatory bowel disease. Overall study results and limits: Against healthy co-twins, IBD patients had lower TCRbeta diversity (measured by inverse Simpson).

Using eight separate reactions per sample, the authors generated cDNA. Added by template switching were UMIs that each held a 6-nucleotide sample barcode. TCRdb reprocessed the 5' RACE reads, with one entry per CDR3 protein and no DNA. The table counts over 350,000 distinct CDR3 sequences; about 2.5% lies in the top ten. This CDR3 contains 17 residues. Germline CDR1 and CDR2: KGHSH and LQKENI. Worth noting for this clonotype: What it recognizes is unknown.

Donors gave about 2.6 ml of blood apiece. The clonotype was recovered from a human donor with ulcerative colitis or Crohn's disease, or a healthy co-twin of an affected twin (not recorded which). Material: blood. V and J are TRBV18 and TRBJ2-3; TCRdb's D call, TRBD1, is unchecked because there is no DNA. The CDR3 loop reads CASSPVLLDRSTDTQYF.